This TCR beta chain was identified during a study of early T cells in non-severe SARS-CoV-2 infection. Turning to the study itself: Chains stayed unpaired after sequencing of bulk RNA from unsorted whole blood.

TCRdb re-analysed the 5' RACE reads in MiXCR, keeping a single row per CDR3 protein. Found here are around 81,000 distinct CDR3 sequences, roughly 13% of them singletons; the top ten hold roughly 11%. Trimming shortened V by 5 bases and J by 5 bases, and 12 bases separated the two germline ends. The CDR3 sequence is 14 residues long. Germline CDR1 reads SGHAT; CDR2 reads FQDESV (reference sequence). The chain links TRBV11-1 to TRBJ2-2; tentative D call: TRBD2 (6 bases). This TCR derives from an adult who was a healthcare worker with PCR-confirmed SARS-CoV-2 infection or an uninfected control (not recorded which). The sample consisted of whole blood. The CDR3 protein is CASSVTRRTGELFF. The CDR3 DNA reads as TGTGCCAGCAGCGTGACTAGAAGAACCGGGGAGCTGTTTTTT. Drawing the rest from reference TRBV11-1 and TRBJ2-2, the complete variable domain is EAEVAQSPRYKITEKSQAVAFWCDPISGHATLYWYRQILGQGPELLVQFQDESVVDDSQLPKDRFSAERLKGVDSTLKIQPAELGDSAMYLCASSVTRRTGELFFGEGSRLTVL.